This T cell receptor (beta chain) derives from a study of T cell responses to AZD1222 COVID-19 vaccine. Study-wide results and caveats: Unmutated variant regions are reportedly targeted by nearly half of spike-specific TCRs. The donors showed a predominance of white British ancestry and of females, with possible underestimation of clonal diversity.

Germline CDR1 reads LNHDA; CDR2 reads SQIVND (reference sequence). The CDR3 loop spans 16 amino acids. The trim removed 5 bases at V and 0 bases at J, leaving 4 bases unmatched. With regard to this clone: The antigen is not known.

Here immunoSEQ multiplex PCR was the method, and the copy in TCRdb shows in-frame clones only, minus some. Counted here are around 80,000 clones, around 93% occurring once; the ten biggest clones make up around 8%. Sequences were derived from peripheral blood, sampled 28 days after the second AZD1222 dose. This sequence joins TRBV19 and TRBJ1-5; TRBD1 agrees at 10 bases. The TCR sequence derives from an adult who received the AZD1222 COVID-19 vaccine. The CDR3, as DNA: TGTGCCAGTAGTTCGGACAGGGGGATTAGCAATCAGCCCCAGCATTTT. Translated: CASSSDRGISNQPQHF.